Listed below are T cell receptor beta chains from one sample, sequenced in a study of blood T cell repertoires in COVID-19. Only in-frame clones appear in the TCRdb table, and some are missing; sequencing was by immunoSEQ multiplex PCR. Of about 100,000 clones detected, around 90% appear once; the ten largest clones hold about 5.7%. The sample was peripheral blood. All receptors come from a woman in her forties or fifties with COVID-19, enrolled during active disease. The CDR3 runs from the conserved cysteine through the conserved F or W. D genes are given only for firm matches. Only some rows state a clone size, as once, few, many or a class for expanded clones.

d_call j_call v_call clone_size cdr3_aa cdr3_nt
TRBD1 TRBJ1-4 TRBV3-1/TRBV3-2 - CASSQGTGVREKLFF TGTGCCAGCAGCCAAGGGACAGGCGTCCGTGAAAAACTGTTTTTT
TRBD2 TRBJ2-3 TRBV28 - CASNLAGGSTDTQYF TGTGCCAGCAACCTAGCGGGGGGTTCCACAGATACGCAGTATTTT
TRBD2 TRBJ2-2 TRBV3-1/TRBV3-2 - CASSQASGAGELFF TGTGCCAGCAGCCAAGCCAGCGGGGCCGGAGAGCTGTTTTTT
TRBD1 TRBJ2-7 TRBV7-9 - CASSLGSGTASYEQYF TGTGCCAGCAGCTTAGGGTCCGGGACAGCTTCCTACGAGCAGTACTTC
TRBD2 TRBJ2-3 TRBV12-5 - CASGYTTSGGASDTQYF TGTGCTAGTGGTTACACAACTAGCGGGGGGGCCTCAGATACGCAGTATTTT
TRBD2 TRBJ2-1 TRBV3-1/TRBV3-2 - CASSPTSGGYNEQFF TGTGCCAGCAGCCCGACTAGCGGGGGCTACAATGAGCAGTTCTTC
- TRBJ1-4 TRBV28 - CASSQEKLFF TGTGCCAGCAGTCAGGAAAAACTGTTTTTT
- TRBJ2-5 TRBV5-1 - CASSLWTEETQYF TGCGCCAGCAGCTTGTGGACAGAAGAGACCCAGTACTTC
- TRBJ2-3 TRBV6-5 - CATTDTLGATDTQYF TGTGCCACTACAGACACCCTGGGGGCCACAGATACGCAGTATTTT
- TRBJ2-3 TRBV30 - CAWSRGSTDTQYF TGTGCCTGGAGTAGAGGTTCCACAGATACGCAGTATTTT
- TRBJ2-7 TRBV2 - CASSVASYEQYF TGTGCCAGCAGTGTAGCTTCTTACGAGCAGTACTTC
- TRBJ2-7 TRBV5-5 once CASSWDKSYEQYF TGTGCCAGCAGCTGGGACAAATCCTACGAGCAGTACTTC
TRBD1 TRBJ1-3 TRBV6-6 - CASSRTWDRIAQASGNTIYF TGTGCCAGCAGTCGGACTTGGGACAGGATCGCCCAAGCCTCTGGAAACACCATATATTTT
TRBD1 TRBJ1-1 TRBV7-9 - CASSLATGEAFF TGTGCCAGCAGCTTAGCGACAGGGGAAGCTTTCTTT
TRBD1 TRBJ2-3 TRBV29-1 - CSAWGGQGGTDTQYF TGCAGCGCCTGGGGGGGACAGGGCGGCACAGATACGCAGTATTTT
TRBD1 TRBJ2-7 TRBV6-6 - CASSYGDRGQYEQYF TGTGCCAGCAGTTACGGGGACAGGGGTCAGTACGAGCAGTACTTC
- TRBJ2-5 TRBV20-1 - CSASSRETQYF TGCAGTGCTAGCTCTCGAGAGACCCAGTACTTC
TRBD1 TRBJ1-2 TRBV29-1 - CSVEDWSGGLHGYTF TGCAGCGTTGAGGACTGGTCAGGGGGCTTGCATGGCTACACCTTC